This T cell receptor beta chain was recovered during a study of cytomegalovirus exposure and HLA in healthy donors. This clone was observed once. What it binds is not known. The CDR3 contains 14 residues. Trimming left V 6 bases short and J 0 bases short, with 8 bases between. Looked up from germline, CDR1 is LNHDA and CDR2 is SQIVND (reference sequence). This PCR relied on a set of 60 Vbeta primers and 13 Jbeta primers. Method: immunoSEQ multiplex PCR; TCRdb's copy keeps in-frame clones and lacks some. The profile covers around 130,000 clones, with about 74% appearing a single time and nearly 6% taken by the ten largest. Study conclusions and caveats: Across donors, most TCRs were seen rarely, yet some public ones were widespread.

The sequencing sample was made of PBMCs. V is TRBV19 and J is TRBJ2-2, with D uncertain. This TCR came from a woman aged 50 to 60 in good health and CMV-seropositive. Here the CDR3 DNA reads TGTGCCAGTAGCCCTGCGGCGAACACCGGGGAGCTGTTTTTT. Amino acid sequence: CASSPAANTGELFF. The complete variable domain, with remaining parts taken from reference TRBV19 and TRBJ2-2, reads DGGITQSPKYLFRKEGQNVTLSCEQNLNHDAMYWYRQDPGQGLRLIYYSQIVNDFQKGDIAEGYSVSREKKESFPLTVTSAQKNPTAFYLCASSPAANTGELFFGEGSRLTVL.